This TCR beta chain was identified during a study of chemoradiotherapy in HPV16-positive cancers. About the research overall: Candidate HPV-specific clones and shared TCR motifs came from a couple of HPV16-positive patients. Study-wide results and limits: Non-HPV-specific T cells did not expand in tumors during treatment, whereas candidate HPV-specific clones and E7-related motifs did.

Comments on this clone: Its antigen remains unidentified.

Measured with immunoSEQ multiplex PCR; TCRdb has only the in-frame clones, and not every one. The profile covers some 25,000 clones, with just over 90% appearing a single time and roughly 22% taken by the ten largest. After removal of 3 bases from V and 5 bases from J, the junction contained 3 bases not matched to a gene. Germline-derived CDR1 and CDR2 are LNHDA and SQIVND (reference sequence). This CDR3 contains 13 residues. The sequence was obtained from a human donor with HPV-associated anogenital cancer. Sequencing used blood, obtained from a patient who underwent chemoradiotherapy. The chain recombines TRBV19 with TRBJ1-1; 7 bases line up with TRBD1. The CDR3 protein is CASSITGQTEAFF. The CDR3 nucleotides read TGTGCCAGTAGTATCACGGGACAGACTGAAGCTTTCTTT.